This TCR beta chain was retrieved from a study of blood T cell repertoires in COVID-19. Data came from immunoSEQ multiplex PCR; TCRdb stores just in-frame clones and leaves some out. The top ten hold 1.8% of the sample, which has about 480,000 clones, roughly 88% seen once. Two negative PCRs, clearance, or symptom resolution were required of recovered Cohort 3 donors. V lost 8 bases and J lost 7, with 8 bases in between. The germline V gene has CDR1 MNHNY and CDR2 SVGAGI (reference sequence). There are 11 residues in the CDR3. This clonotype was sampled from a woman in her thirties or forties who had recovered from COVID-19. The source material was PBMCs or T cells enriched from blood (not recorded which). This chain connects TRBV6-6 to TRBJ2-2; D not resolved. CDR3 DNA: TGTGCCAGCGTGAGTGGCGGGGAGCTGTTTTTT. Its translation is CASVSGGELFF.